Sequencing of this T cell receptor (beta chain) was carried out in a study of T cell responses to AZD1222 COVID-19 vaccine. Points from the study as a whole: In all cases, repertoires were sampled only after the peak T cell response. Nearly half of the spike-specific TCRs reportedly recognize variant regions that carry no mutations.

CDR3 length: 13 residues. Per the germline V gene, CDR1 is KGHDR and CDR2 is SFDVKD. Trimming removed 1 base at V and 5 bases at J, with 7 bases between. The table came from immunoSEQ multiplex PCR; TCRdb's copy has only in-frame clones and leaves some out. The sample yields about 160,000 clones, 92% seen once. The analysis combined second doses at about 4 or about 12 weeks. A word on this clone: The target antigen is unknown.

This sequence joins TRBV24-1 and TRBJ2-5, with D hard to call. The receptor's source is an adult who received the AZD1222 COVID-19 vaccine. The source was peripheral blood, collected 28 days after the second AZD1222 dose. CDR3 protein: CATSDFSPETQYF. The DNA for the CDR3 is TGTGCCACCAGTGATTTTAGTCCGGAGACCCAGTACTTC.